This T cell receptor beta chain was identified in a study of cytomegalovirus exposure and HLA in healthy donors. A multiplex PCR was run with 60 Vbeta primers and 13 Jbeta primers. Data came from immunoSEQ multiplex PCR; TCRdb stores just in-frame clones and leaves some out. This sample has about 61,000 clones, with 70% to 90% found just once. The CDR3 has 10 residues. Germline V gene lookup returns CDR1 SQVTM and CDR2 ANQGSEA. Trimming pared 7 bases from V and 3 bases from J, leaving 5 bases between. This receptor was identified in a man younger than 35 in good health and CMV-seronegative. Material: PBMCs. The chain recombines TRBV29-1 with TRBJ2-3; D is uncertain. The CDR3 coding sequence is TGCAGCGCCGGGACAGATACGCAGTATTTT. It codes for CSAGTDTQYF.